Below are 21 T cell receptor beta chains sequenced from a single sample in a study of blood T cell repertoires in COVID-19. The assay was immunoSEQ multiplex PCR, and TCRdb's table has in-frame clones only and misses some. The sample consists of some 76,000 clones, around 85% of them appearing once. The sample consisted of peripheral blood. The receptors were sampled from a man older than 75 in a cohort sampled during active COVID-19.

The chain is built from TRBV10-3 and TRBJ2-7, with 7 bases fitting TRBD1. The trim removed 6 bases at V and 5 bases at J, leaving 7 bases unmatched. Looked up from germline, CDR1 is ENHRY and CDR2 is SYGVKD. The CDR3 has 13 amino acids. The CDR3 coding sequence is TGTGCCATCAGCCCGACAGGGTATGACGAGCAGTACGTC. Translating gives CAISPTGYDEQYV.

The chain has TRBV6-2 or TRBV6-3 and TRBJ2-5, with 8 positions matching TRBD2. The CDR3 runs 15 residues. The V segment lost 2 bases and the J segment 5 bases; nucleotides outside the gene matches: 7. Germline V gene sequence: CDR1 MNHEY, CDR2 SVGEGT. CDR3: CASSYPGTSRETQYF. The CDR3, as DNA: TGTGCCAGCAGTTACCCTGGGACTAGTCGGGAGACCCAGTACTTC.

This clone was recorded once. The chain uses TRBV27 and TRBJ2-7; 8 bases map to TRBD2. V dropped 2 bases and J dropped 6; count of bases not matched to a gene: 12. The germline gives CDR1 MNHEY, CDR2 SMNVEV (reference sequence). The CDR3 is 16 amino acids. The CDR3 region has the DNA TGTGCCAGCAGTTTAGGAAGCGGGGGTACGAGAGGCGAGCAGTACTTC. It yields the protein CASSLGSGGTRGEQYF.

The chain combines TRBV2 with TRBJ2-2; perhaps TRBD1 as D (7 bases). Germline lookup yields CDR1 SNHLY and CDR2 FYNNEI. The V and J ends lost 2 bases and 4 bases respectively, with 8 bases between them. The CDR3 is 14 amino acids. CDR3 loop: CASSEQGGTGELFF. The CDR3 bases are TGTGCCAGCAGTGAACAGGGGGGCACCGGGGAGCTGTTTTTT.

Only one count was recorded for this clone. V is TRBV6-1 and J is TRBJ2-2; 7 positions agree with TRBD1. Germline V lookup: CDR1 MNHNS, CDR2 SASEGT. With V trimmed by 0 bases and J by 15 bases, 7 bases remained unmatched. The CDR3 is 13 residues long. The CDR3 is CASSEAGTVGLFF. CDR3 in DNA: TGTGCCAGCAGTGAAGCCGGGACAGTCGGGTTGTTTTTT.

The chain combines TRBV24-1 with TRBJ1-2; D ambiguous. The length of the CDR3 is 12 residues. V gave up 3 bases and J gave up 8 bases, with 9 bases separating them. Germline assignment: CDR1 KGHDR and CDR2 SFDVKD. The CDR3: CATSDPYSGYTF. The DNA for the CDR3 is TGTGCCACCAGTGATCCCTATTCGGGCTACACCTTC.

The rearrangement joins TRBV2 to TRBJ2-1; TRBD1 matches 7 bases. Germline loops: CDR1 SNHLY, CDR2 FYNNEI. V was pared by 6 bases and J by 0 bases, with 5 bases of the junction left unmatched. The CDR3 loop spans 15 amino acids. In DNA, the CDR3 is TGTGCCAGCAGACAGGGGCATGGCTCCTACAATGAGCAGTTCTTC. Its protein product is CASRQGHGSYNEQFF.

This sequence joins TRBV20-1 and TRBJ2-3, with TRBD1 identical over 10 bases. CDR1 and CDR2 from the germline V gene are DFQATT and SNEGSKA (reference sequence). The length of the CDR3 is 20 residues. Losses at the gene ends were 3 bases for V and 4 bases for J; bases not matched to a gene: 22. Here the CDR3 reads CSASSTGQGLLHVTADTQYF. The CDR3 DNA reads as TGCAGTGCTAGTTCCACGGGACAGGGGTTGCTCCATGTAACTGCAGATACGCAGTATTTT.

The chain combines TRBV7-2 with TRBJ2-7, with a possible D match to TRBD1 (6 bases). Trimming cost V 0 bases and J 3 bases, with 9 bases left between them. The CDR3 has 14 residues. CDR1 is SGHTA, CDR2 FQGNSA, per germline. CDR3 loop: CASSLAGQIYEQYV. As DNA, the CDR3 is TGTGCCAGCAGCTTAGCAGGACAGATCTACGAGCAGTACGTC.

The rearrangement links TRBV15 to TRBJ1-1; the match to TRBD1 covers 12 bases. Germline V gene sequence: CDR1 LNHNV, CDR2 YYDKDF (reference sequence). J gave up 4 bases and V 0 bases, and 6 bases lay outside the gene matches. The CDR3 extends over 17 amino acids. The CDR3 DNA sequence: TGTGCCACCAGCAGAGAGGGGACAGGGGGCTCCCGCACTGAAGCTTTCTTT. Protein sequence: CATSREGTGGSRTEAFF.

This chain uses TRBV6-5 with TRBJ1-4, with a possible D match to TRBD1 (6 bases). The V and J ends lost 2 bases and 8 bases respectively, with 15 bases between them. Per germline, CDR1 MNHEY and CDR2 SVGAGI. This CDR3 spans 15 amino acids. CDR3 DNA sequence: TGTGCCAGCAGTTACACTCAGGGGCGGGGGGAAAAACTGTTTTTT. Its protein is CASSYTQGRGEKLFF.

The chain uses TRBV2 and TRBJ1-5; unclear D gene. V lost 2 bases, J lost 7 bases, and 9 bases lay in between. Germline values: CDR1 SNHLY, CDR2 FYNNEI. The CDR3 covers 13 residues. The CDR3 nucleotides read TGTGCCAGCAGTGAACGTTCCAGACAGCCCCAGCATTTT. Its protein product is CASSERSRQPQHF.

This clone was counted a few times. V usage is TRBV7-2 and J usage is TRBJ2-2; 9 nucleotides align to TRBD2. The junction had 7 bases not matched to a gene; V was cut back by 5 bases and J by 6 bases. CDR3 size: 15 residues. CDR1 SGHTA and CDR2 FQGNSA come from the germline V gene. The CDR3 nucleotides are TGTGCCAGCAGCAACCCGGGACTAGCTGCCGGGGAGCTGTTTTTT. It is translated as CASSNPGLAAGELFF.

A few counts support this clone. This chain links TRBV3-1 (or the pseudogene TRBV3-2) with TRBJ1-3; D remains ambiguous. The ends were cut back, 1 base at V and 0 bases at J, with 13 bases in the middle. From germline, CDR1 is LGHDT and CDR2 YNNKEL (reference sequence). The CDR3 length is 17 residues. The CDR3 sequence is CASSQVRGQSSGNTIYF. DNA for the CDR3: TGTGCCAGCAGCCAAGTTCGGGGTCAGAGCTCTGGAAACACCATATATTTT.

The rearrangement joins TRBV19 to TRBJ1-6; 7 bases agree with TRBD1. The CDR3 is 13 amino acids. CDR1 and CDR2 from the germline V gene are LNHDA and SQIVND (reference sequence). The V and J ends lost 5 bases and 10 bases, in that order; junction bases with no gene match: 5. The CDR3 region has the DNA TGTGCCAGTAGTGAAGGGGGCGGGTCACCCCTCCACTTT. Protein product: CASSEGGGSPLHF.

This rearrangement joins TRBV27 to TRBJ2-3; D not certain. The CDR3 consists of 13 residues. Between the trimmed V and J ends, which lost 7 bases and 8 bases, there was a span of 16 bases. Germline CDR1 reads MNHEY; CDR2 reads SMNVEV (reference sequence). The CDR3 DNA sequence: TGTGCCAGCATCTCTCAGGCCTCCGGTACGCAGTATTTT. Encoded protein: CASISQASGTQYF.

In this sample, this clone turned up once. Here the CDR3 reads CASSQDVPPQYF. The CDR3, as DNA: TGTGCCAGCAGCCAAGACGTCCCCCCGCAGTATTTT. The rearrangement links TRBV3-1 (or the pseudogene TRBV3-2) to TRBJ2-3, with D uncertain. Germline CDR1 and CDR2: LGHDT and YNNKEL (reference sequence). The CDR3 loop spans 12 amino acids. V gave up 0 bases and J gave up 10 bases, with 8 bases separating them.

The chain combines TRBV19 with TRBJ2-4; TRBD1 is a possible D gene (7 bases). V was clipped by 1 base and J by 7 bases, with 11 bases between them. This CDR3 region has 14 residues. The germline V gene encodes CDR1 LNHDA and CDR2 SQIVND (reference sequence). CDR3 sequence: CASSIAGGPNIQYF. As DNA, the CDR3 is TGTGCCAGTAGTATAGCAGGGGGGCCTAACATTCAGTACTTC.

A single count supports this clone. The J gene is TRBJ1-1, the V gene TRBV29-1; 8 nucleotides line up with TRBD1. V dropped 7 bases and J dropped 4; count of bases not matched to a gene: 5. This CDR3 spans 12 amino acids. The germline CDR1 and CDR2 sequences are SQVTM and ANQGSEA. The CDR3 spells CSANRGGTEAFF. CDR3 coding DNA: TGCAGCGCCAACAGGGGGGGCACTGAAGCTTTCTTT.

The rearrangement links TRBV7-9 to TRBJ2-2; TRBD1 aligns across 10 bases. The V segment lost 2 bases and the J segment 8 bases; nucleotides outside the gene matches: 8. Germline V gives CDR1 SEHNR, CDR2 FQNEAQ (reference sequence). This CDR3 has 16 amino acids. As DNA, the CDR3 is TGTGCCAGCAGCTTATCCACGGGGACAGGGGCTGGGGAGCTGTTTTTT. It translates to CASSLSTGTGAGELFF.

This rearrangement joins TRBV9 to TRBJ1-2; TRBD1 matches at 8 bases. CDR1 is SGDLS and CDR2 is YYNGEE in the germline V gene. The CDR3 has 15 amino acids. V shed 2 bases and J 5 bases; nucleotides not matched to a gene: 8. CDR3 loop: CASSVLGQGPYGYTF. In DNA form, the CDR3 reads TGTGCCAGCAGCGTCCTCGGACAGGGCCCGTATGGCTACACCTTC.